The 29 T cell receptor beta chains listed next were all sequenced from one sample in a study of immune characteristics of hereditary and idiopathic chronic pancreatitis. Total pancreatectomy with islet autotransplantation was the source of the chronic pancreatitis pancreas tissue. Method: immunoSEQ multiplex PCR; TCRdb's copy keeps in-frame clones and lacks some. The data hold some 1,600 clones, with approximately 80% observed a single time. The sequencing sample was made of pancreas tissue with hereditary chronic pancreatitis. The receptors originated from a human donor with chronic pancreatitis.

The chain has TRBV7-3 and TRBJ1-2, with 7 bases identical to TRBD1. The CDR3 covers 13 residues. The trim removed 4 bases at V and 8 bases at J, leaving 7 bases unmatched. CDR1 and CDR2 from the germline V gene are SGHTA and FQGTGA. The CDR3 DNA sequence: TGTGCCAGCAGCTCTCAGGGGGAGGGAGGCTACACCTTC. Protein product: CASSSQGEGGYTF.

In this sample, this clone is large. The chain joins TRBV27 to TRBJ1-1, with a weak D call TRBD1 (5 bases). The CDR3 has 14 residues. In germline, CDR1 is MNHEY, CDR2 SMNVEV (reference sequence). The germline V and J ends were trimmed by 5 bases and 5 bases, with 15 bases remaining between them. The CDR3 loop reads CASSPGTAGTEAFF. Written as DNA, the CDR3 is TGTGCCAGCAGTCCAGGGACTGCCGGGACTGAAGCTTTCTTT.

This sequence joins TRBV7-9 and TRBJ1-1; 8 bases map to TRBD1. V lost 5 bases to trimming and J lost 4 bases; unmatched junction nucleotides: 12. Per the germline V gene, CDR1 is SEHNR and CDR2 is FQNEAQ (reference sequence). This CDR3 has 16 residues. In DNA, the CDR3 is TGTGCCAGCAGCCCGCGACAGGGGACAGTAATCACTGAAGCTTTCTTT. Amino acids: CASSPRQGTVITEAFF.

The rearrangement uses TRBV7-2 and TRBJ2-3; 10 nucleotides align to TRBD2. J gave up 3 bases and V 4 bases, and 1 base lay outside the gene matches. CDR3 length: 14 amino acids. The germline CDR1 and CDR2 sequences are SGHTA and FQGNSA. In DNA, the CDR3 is TGTGCCAGCAGCTCGGGACTAGCGACAGATACGCAGTATTTT. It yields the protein CASSSGLATDTQYF. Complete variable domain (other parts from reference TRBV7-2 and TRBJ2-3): GAGVSQSPSNKVTEKGKDVELRCDPISGHTALYWYRQSLGQGLEFLIYFQGNSAPDKSGLPSDRFSAERTGGSVSTLTIQRTQQEDSAVYLCASSSGLATDTQYFGPGTRLTVL.

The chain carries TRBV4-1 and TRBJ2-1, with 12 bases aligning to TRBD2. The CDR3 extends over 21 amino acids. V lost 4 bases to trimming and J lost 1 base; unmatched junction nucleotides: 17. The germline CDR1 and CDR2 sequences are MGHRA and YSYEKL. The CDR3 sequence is CASSPTPTPGLAGGSYNEQFF. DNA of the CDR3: TGCGCCAGCAGCCCGACACCCACACCGGGACTAGCGGGCGGATCCTACAATGAGCAGTTCTTC.

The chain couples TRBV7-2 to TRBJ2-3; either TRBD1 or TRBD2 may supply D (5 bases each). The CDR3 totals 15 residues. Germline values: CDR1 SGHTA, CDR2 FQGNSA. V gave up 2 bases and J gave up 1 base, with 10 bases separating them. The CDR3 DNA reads TGTGCCAGCAGCTTAATCAGAGGGGGCACAGATACGCAGTATTTT. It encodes CASSLIRGGTDTQYF. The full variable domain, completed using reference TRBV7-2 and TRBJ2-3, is GAGVSQSPSNKVTEKGKDVELRCDPISGHTALYWYRQSLGQGLEFLIYFQGNSAPDKSGLPSDRFSAERTGGSVSTLTIQRTQQEDSAVYLCASSLIRGGTDTQYFGPGTRLTVL.

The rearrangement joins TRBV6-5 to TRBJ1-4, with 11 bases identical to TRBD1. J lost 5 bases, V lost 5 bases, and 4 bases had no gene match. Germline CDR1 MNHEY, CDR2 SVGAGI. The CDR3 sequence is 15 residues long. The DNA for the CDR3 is TGTGCCAGCAGTATAGGGACAGGGGGAAATGAAAAACTGTTTTTT. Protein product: CASSIGTGGNEKLFF.

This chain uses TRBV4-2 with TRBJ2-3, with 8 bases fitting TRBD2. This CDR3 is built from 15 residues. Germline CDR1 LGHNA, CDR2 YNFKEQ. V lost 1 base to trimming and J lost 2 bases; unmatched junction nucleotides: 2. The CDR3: CASSQAGGPTDTQYF. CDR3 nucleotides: TGTGCCAGCAGCCAAGCGGGGGGGCCCACAGATACGCAGTATTTT.

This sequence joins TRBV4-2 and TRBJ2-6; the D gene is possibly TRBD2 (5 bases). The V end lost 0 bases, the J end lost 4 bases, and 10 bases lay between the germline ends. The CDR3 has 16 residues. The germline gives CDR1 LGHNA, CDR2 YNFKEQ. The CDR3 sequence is CASSQETGSGANVLTF. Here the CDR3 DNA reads TGTGCCAGCAGCCAAGAAACGGGGTCCGGGGCCAACGTCCTGACTTTC.

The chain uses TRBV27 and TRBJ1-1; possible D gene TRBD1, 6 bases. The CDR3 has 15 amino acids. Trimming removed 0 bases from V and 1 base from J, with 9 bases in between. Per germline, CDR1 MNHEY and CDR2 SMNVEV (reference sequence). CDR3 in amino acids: CASSLSGRGNTEAFF. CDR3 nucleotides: TGTGCCAGCAGTTTATCCGGCAGGGGGAACACTGAAGCTTTCTTT.

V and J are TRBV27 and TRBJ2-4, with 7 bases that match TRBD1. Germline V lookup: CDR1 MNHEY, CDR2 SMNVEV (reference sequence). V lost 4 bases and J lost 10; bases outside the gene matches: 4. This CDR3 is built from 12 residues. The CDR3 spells CASSSGGGIQYF. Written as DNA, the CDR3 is TGTGCCAGCAGTTCAGGGGGTGGGATTCAGTACTTC.

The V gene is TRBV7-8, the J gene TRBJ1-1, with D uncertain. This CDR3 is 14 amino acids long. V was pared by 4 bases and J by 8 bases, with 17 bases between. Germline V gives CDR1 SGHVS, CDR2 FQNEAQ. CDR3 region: CASSSFGMVREAFF. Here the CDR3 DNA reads TGTGCCAGCAGCTCGTTCGGGATGGTCAGGGAAGCTTTCTTT.

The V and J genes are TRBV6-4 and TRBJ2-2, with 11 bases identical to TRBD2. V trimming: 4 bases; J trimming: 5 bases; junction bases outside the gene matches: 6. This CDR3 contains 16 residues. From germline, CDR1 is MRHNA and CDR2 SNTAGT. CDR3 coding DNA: TGTGCCAGCAGTGCCGGGACTAGCGGTGGGACCGGGGAGCTGTTTTTT. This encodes CASSAGTSGGTGELFF.

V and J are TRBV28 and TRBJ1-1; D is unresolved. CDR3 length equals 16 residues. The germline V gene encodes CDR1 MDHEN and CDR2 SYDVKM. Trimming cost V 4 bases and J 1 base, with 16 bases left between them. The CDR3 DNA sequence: TGTGCCAGCAGTTCCCCAAGCAATAACAGGAACACTGAAGCTTTCTTT. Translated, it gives CASSSPSNNRNTEAFF.

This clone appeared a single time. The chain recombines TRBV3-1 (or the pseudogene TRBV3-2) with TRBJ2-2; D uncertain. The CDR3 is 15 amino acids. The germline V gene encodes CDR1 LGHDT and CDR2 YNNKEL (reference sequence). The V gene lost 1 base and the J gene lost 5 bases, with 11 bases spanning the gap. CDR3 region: CASSQGVAVTGELFF. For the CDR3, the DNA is TGTGCCAGCAGCCAAGGGGTGGCGGTTACCGGGGAGCTGTTTTTT.

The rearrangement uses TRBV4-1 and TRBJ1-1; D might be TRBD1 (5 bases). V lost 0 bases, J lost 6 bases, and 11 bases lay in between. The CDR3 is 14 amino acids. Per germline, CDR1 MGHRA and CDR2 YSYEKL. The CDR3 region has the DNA TGCGCCAGCAGCCAAGATCCAGGGTTGGCTGAAGCTTTCTTT. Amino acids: CASSQDPGLAEAFF.

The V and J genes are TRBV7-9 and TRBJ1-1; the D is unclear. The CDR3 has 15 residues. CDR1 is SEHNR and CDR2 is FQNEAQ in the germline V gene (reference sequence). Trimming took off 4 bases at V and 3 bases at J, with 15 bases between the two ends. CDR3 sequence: CASSSELGVYTEAFF. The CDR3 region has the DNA TGTGCCAGCAGCTCCGAACTCGGGGTTTACACTGAAGCTTTCTTT.

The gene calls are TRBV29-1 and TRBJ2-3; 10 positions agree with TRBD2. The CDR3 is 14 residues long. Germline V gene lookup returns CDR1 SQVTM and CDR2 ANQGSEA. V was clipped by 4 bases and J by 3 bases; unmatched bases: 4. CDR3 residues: CSVGASGGTDTQYF. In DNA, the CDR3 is TGCAGCGTTGGGGCTAGCGGGGGAACAGATACGCAGTATTTT.

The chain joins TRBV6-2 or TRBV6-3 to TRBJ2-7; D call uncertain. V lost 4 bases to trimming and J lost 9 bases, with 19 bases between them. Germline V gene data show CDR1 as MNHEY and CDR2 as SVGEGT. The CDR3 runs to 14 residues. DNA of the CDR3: TGTGCCAGCAGTTTAACCTACAGACTTAACGGGCAGTACTTC. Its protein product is CASSLTYRLNGQYF.

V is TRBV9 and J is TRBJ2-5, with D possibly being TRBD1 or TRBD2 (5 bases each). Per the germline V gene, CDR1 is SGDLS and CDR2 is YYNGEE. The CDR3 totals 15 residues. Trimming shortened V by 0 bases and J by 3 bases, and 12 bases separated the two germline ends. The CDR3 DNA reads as TGTGCCAGCAGCGTAGTCCGGGACGTAGAAGAGACCCAGTACTTC. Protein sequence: CASSVVRDVEETQYF.

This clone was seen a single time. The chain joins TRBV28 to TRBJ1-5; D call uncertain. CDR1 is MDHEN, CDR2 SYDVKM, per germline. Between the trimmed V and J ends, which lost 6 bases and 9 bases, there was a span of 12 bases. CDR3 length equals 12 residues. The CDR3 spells CASRSAWRPQHF. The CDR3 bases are TGTGCCAGCAGGAGCGCGTGGCGGCCCCAGCATTTT.

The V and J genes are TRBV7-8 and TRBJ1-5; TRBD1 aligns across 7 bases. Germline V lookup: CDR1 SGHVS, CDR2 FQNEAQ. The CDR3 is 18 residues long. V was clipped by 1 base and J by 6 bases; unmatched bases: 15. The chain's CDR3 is CASSLGGQGGRGTQPQHF. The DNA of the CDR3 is TGTGCCAGCAGCTTAGGTGGGCAGGGGGGAAGGGGCACTCAGCCCCAGCATTTT.

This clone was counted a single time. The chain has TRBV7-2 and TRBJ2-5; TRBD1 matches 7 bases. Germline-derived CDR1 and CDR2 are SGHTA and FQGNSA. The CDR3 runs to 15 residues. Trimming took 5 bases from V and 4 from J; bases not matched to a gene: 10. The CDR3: CASSAVRGGGETQYF. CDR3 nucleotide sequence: TGTGCCAGCAGCGCGGTCCGAGGGGGCGGAGAGACCCAGTACTTC.

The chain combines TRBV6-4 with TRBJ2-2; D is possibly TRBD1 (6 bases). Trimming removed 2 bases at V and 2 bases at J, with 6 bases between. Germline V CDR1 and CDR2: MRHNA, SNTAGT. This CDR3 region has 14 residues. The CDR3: CASSDGTNTGELFF. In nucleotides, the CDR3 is TGTGCCAGCAGTGACGGGACAAACACCGGGGAGCTGTTTTTT.

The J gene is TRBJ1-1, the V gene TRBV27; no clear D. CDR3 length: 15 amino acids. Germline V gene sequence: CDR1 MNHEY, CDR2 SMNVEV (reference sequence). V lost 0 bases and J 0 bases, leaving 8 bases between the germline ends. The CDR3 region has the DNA TGTGCCAGCAGTTTATCGAACAGCCTGAACACTGAAGCTTTCTTT. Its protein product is CASSLSNSLNTEAFF.

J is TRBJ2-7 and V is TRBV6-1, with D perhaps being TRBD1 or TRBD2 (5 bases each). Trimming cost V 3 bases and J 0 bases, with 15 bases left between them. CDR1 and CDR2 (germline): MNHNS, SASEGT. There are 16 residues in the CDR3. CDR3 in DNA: TGTGCCAGCAGTGACGATGGGGGAGTGATCTCCTACGAGCAGTACTTC. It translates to CASSDDGGVISYEQYF.

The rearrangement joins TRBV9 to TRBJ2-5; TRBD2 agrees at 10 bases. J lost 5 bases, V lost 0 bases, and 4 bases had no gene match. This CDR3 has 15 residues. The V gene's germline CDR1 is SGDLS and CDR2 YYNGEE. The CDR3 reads CASSVGGLARETQYF. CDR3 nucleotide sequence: TGTGCCAGCAGCGTAGGGGGACTAGCGCGGGAGACCCAGTACTTC.

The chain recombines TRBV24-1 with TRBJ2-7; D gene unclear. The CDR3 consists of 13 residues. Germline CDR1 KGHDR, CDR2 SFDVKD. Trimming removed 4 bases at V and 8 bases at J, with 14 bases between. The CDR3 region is CATSDPQDWKQYF. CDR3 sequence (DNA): TGTGCCACCAGTGACCCCCAAGATTGGAAGCAGTACTTC.

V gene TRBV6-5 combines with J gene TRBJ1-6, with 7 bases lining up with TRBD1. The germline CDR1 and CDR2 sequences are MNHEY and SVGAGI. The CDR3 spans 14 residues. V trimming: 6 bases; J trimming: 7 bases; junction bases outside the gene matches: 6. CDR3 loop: CASSMRQGNSPLHF. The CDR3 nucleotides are TGTGCCAGCAGCATGAGACAGGGAAATTCACCCCTCCACTTT.